These 32 T cell receptor beta chains were sequenced from one sample in a study of T cell repertoires in cytomegalovirus infection (dated by TCRdb to about 2019). The reads were generated on an Illumina HiSeq 1500. TCRdb trimmed the raw reads at Q25, called clones with MiXCR and kept productive beta chains. Rows with one shared CDR3 protein collapse into an entry with the most common genes and DNA. This sample comprises about 920,000 distinct CDR3 sequences, approximately 31% of them detected only once. The leading ten clones occupy roughly 12% of the sample. No antigen has been identified for these receptors. The sample's treatment or condition, from its label and the paper: in vitro stimulation with specific CMV peptide epitopes to enrich CMV-specific T cells. The material sequenced was cultured CD8+ T cells from PBMCs, taken from culture after CMV antigen stimulation. The receptors were sampled from a human donor in good health (CMV status not recorded). Some clones in this sample may be carry-over from other donors' samples.

The chain combines TRBV7-9 with TRBJ2-3, with a possible D match to TRBD2 (6 bases). CDR3 length: 17 residues. V dropped 5 bases and J dropped 0 bases, with 18 bases sitting between them. In germline, CDR1 is SEHNR, CDR2 FQNEAQ (reference sequence). The CDR3 is CASSREGGATSTDTQYF. CDR3 DNA sequence: TGTGCCAGCAGCCGAGAGGGCGGGGCCACGAGCACAGATACGCAGTATTTT.

The CDR3 here is CASSDRPGHTEAFF. CDR3 DNA: TGTGCCAGCAGCGACCGACCAGGGCACACTGAAGCTTTCTTT. The chain joins TRBV11-1 to TRBJ1-1; D is perhaps TRBD1 (5 bases). Germline assignment: CDR1 SGHAT and CDR2 FQDESV (reference sequence). The CDR3 totals 14 residues. The germline V and J ends were trimmed by 5 bases and 3 bases, with 13 bases remaining between them.

The rearrangement links TRBV6-5 to TRBJ1-2, with D perhaps matching TRBD1 (6 bases). V was trimmed by 3 bases and J by 4 bases, leaving 12 bases between them. The CDR3 spans 14 residues. The V gene's germline CDR1 is MNHEY and CDR2 SVGAGI. The CDR3 DNA sequence: TGTGCCAGCAGTTATTTGGCAGGGGTCTATGGCTACACCTTC. Translating it yields CASSYLAGVYGYTF.

The chain combines TRBV28 with TRBJ2-3, with 12 nucleotides matching TRBD2. V shed 5 bases and J 2 bases; nucleotides not matched to a gene: 5. CDR3 length: 16 residues. In germline, CDR1 is MDHEN, CDR2 SYDVKM. Here the CDR3 DNA reads TGTGCCAGCAGTGTACTAGCGGGGGGAACCACAGATACGCAGTATTTT. As protein: CASSVLAGGTTDTQYF.

J is TRBJ2-2 and V is TRBV7-9, with D perhaps matching TRBD2 (7 bases). The CDR3 is 17 amino acids. Germline V CDR1 and CDR2: SEHNR, FQNEAQ (reference sequence). Trimming stripped 4 bases from V and 1 base from J, with 16 bases between. CDR3 DNA sequence: TGTGCCAGCAGCTGGAGGGGGGGCGCGGTGAACACCGGGGAGCTGTTTTTT. Its translation: CASSWRGGAVNTGELFF.

This clonotype was detected a few times. The rearrangement links TRBV15 to TRBJ2-7, with D possibly called TRBD1 or TRBD2 (5 bases each). Trimming left V 3 bases short and J 2 bases short, with 17 bases between. This CDR3 has 16 amino acids. Germline V gives CDR1 LNHNV, CDR2 YYDKDF (reference sequence). CDR3 DNA: TGTGCCACCAGCAGTACCGGGAAAACACAGGCCTACGAGCAGTACGTC. It specifies CATSSTGKTQAYEQYV.

Regarding this clonotype: Germline is not matched at one junction end, which may reflect a read error. The V call is TRBV7-6, the J call TRBJ1-2, with D possibly being TRBD1 (6 bases). The CDR3 is 15 residues long. CDR1 is SGHVS and CDR2 is FNYEAQ in the germline V gene. Written as DNA, the CDR3 is TGTGCCAGCAGCTCTAGCGGGGGCACTAACTATGGCTGCACCTTC. As protein: CASSSSGGTNYGCTF. Looking up the rest from reference TRBV7-6 and TRBJ1-2 gives the full variable domain: GAGVSQSPRYKVTKRGQDVALRCDPISGHVSLYWYRQALGQGPEFLTYFNYEAQQDKSGLPNDRFSAERPEGSISTLTIQRTEQRDSAMYRCASSSSGGTNYGCTFGSGTRLTVV.

J is TRBJ1-2 and V is TRBV12-3 or TRBV12-4; 7 nucleotides match TRBD1. This CDR3 is built from 14 residues. J lost 4 bases, V lost 6 bases, and 8 bases had no gene match. CDR3 bases: TGTGCCAGCAGACCTCGGACAGGAGGCTATGGCTACACCTTC. Translated: CASRPRTGGYGYTF.

V and J are TRBV4-2 and TRBJ1-2; D is perhaps TRBD1 (5 bases). The ends were cut back, 4 bases at V and 7 bases at J, with 16 bases in the middle. The CDR3 covers 14 residues. Germline assignment: CDR1 LGHNA and CDR2 YNFKEQ. The CDR3 here is CASSPGQGLFGYTF. For the CDR3, the DNA is TGTGCCAGCAGCCCCGGGCAGGGTCTATTTGGCTACACCTTC.

The chain joins TRBV15 to TRBJ2-2; TRBD1 matches at 8 bases. Trimming at V came to 4 bases and at J to 6 bases, leaving 10 bases not matched to a gene. Germline CDR1 and CDR2: LNHNV and YYDKDF (reference sequence). The CDR3 totals 16 residues. The CDR3 region is CATSTRTGRLAGELFF. The CDR3 nucleotides are TGTGCCACCAGCACTCGGACAGGGCGTTTGGCCGGGGAGCTGTTTTTT.

The V call is TRBV27, the J call TRBJ2-1; 15 bases are shared with TRBD2. Germline lookup yields CDR1 MNHEY and CDR2 SMNVEV (reference sequence). The CDR3 runs 16 residues. V lost 5 bases and J lost 7; bases outside the gene matches: 6. CDR3 loop: CASSPWTSGGANEQFF. Written as DNA, the CDR3 is TGTGCCAGCAGTCCCTGGACTAGCGGGGGGGCAAATGAGCAGTTCTTC.

This clonotype was counted many times. This chain connects TRBV27 to TRBJ2-1; 13 bases agree with TRBD2. Germline V gene sequence: CDR1 MNHEY, CDR2 SMNVEV (reference sequence). The CDR3 covers 15 residues. Trimming removed 6 bases from V and 4 bases from J; junction bases left unmatched: 3. The CDR3, as DNA: TGTGCCAGCAGCCTGGGACTAGCGGGGTACAATGAGCAGTTCTTC. Translation: CASSLGLAGYNEQFF.

In this sample, this clonotype turned up many times. In DNA, the CDR3 is TGTGCCAGCACCCCGGACAGGGGCTCCTACGAGCAGTACTTC. The encoded protein is CASTPDRGSYEQYF. J is TRBJ2-7 and V is TRBV7-6, with 9 bases fitting TRBD1. The CDR3 loop spans 14 amino acids. After removal of 7 bases from V and 0 bases from J, the junction contained 4 bases not matched to a gene. The germline CDR1 and CDR2 sequences are SGHVS and FNYEAQ.

This chain connects TRBV7-6 to TRBJ2-1; 9 nucleotides align to TRBD2. The V gene end was trimmed by 3 bases and the J gene end by 2 bases; junction bases not matched to a gene: 8. The CDR3 covers 17 residues. The germline gives CDR1 SGHVS, CDR2 FNYEAQ. In DNA, the CDR3 is TGTGCCAGCAGCTTGTGGTCTAGCGGGGTTGCCTACAATGAGCAGTTCTTC. Residues: CASSLWSSGVAYNEQFF.

This clonotype showed up just a few times. The chain uses TRBV5-6 and TRBJ2-3; 7 bases match TRBD1. The CDR3 runs to 17 residues. After removal of 3 bases from V and 2 bases from J, the junction contained 12 bases not matched to a gene. The germline gives CDR1 SGHDT, CDR2 YYEEEE. The CDR3 DNA reads as TGTGCCAGCAGCTATCCGGGCCGGGACAGCCACACAGATACGCAGTATTTT. This gives the protein CASSYPGRDSHTDTQYF.

The chain carries TRBV6-1 and TRBJ2-7, with 7 bases lining up with TRBD2. The length of the CDR3 is 13 residues. Germline V gives CDR1 MNHNS, CDR2 SASEGT. With 5 bases clipped from V and 3 bases from J, the junction kept 4 bases outside the gene matches. This chain's CDR3 is CASSPGLIYEQYF. As DNA, the CDR3 is TGTGCCAGCAGTCCGGGACTAATCTACGAGCAGTACTTC.

The chain employs TRBV6-5 and TRBJ2-3; TRBD2 matches at 7 bases. This CDR3 has 16 residues. Germline trimming cut 5 bases from V and 0 bases from J; bases unmatched to any gene: 8. Germline V lookup: CDR1 MNHEY, CDR2 SVGAGI. The CDR3 sequence: CASSENGGFSTDTQYF. CDR3 in DNA: TGTGCCAGCAGTGAAAACGGGGGGTTCAGCACAGATACGCAGTATTTT.

The J gene is TRBJ1-2, the V gene TRBV7-2, with 7 bases lining up with TRBD1. The ends lost 5 bases at V and 4 bases at J; junction bases unmatched: 13. There are 16 residues in the CDR3. Looked up from germline, CDR1 is SGHTA and CDR2 is FQGNSA. CDR3 sequence: CASSPGGGRDTYGYTF. For the CDR3, the DNA is TGTGCCAGCAGCCCAGGGGGTGGGCGGGACACCTATGGCTACACCTTC.

This clonotype showed up many times. The chain has TRBV7-9 and TRBJ1-5, with D perhaps TRBD1 (5 bases). CDR3 length: 18 residues. Germline values: CDR1 SEHNR, CDR2 FQNEAQ (reference sequence). Trimming took off 3 bases at V and 0 bases at J, with 18 bases between the two ends. DNA of the CDR3: TGTGCCAGCAGCTTCGTCGCAGGGATACTTTATAGCAATCAGCCCCAGCATTTT. Residues: CASSFVAGILYSNQPQHF. Supplemented by reference TRBV7-9 and TRBJ1-5, the full variable domain reads DTGVSQNPRHKITKRGQNVTFRCDPISEHNRLYWYRQTLGQGPEFLTYFQNEAQLEKSRLLSDRFSAERPKGSFSTLEIQRTEQGDSAMYLCASSFVAGILYSNQPQHFGDGTRLSIL.

The chain combines TRBV6-2 or TRBV6-3 with TRBJ2-3; D is undetermined. The CDR3 spans 12 residues. Germline V lookup: CDR1 MNHEY, CDR2 SVGEGT. The V and J ends lost 6 bases and 2 bases respectively, with 6 bases between them. In DNA form, the CDR3 reads TGTGCCAGCAGAGGGATCACAGATACGCAGTATTTT. This gives the protein CASRGITDTQYF.

The chain combines TRBV7-3 with TRBJ2-5, with 9 positions matching TRBD1. CDR1 is SGHTA and CDR2 is FQGTGA in the germline V gene. CDR3 length: 16 residues. V lost 5 bases, J lost 5 bases, and 12 bases stayed unmatched. CDR3 sequence: CASSKSGTGPGETQYF. The DNA for the CDR3 is TGTGCCAGCAGCAAGTCCGGGACAGGGCCAGGGGAGACCCAGTACTTC.

The chain combines TRBV20-1 with TRBJ1-3, with TRBD1 matching over 8 bases. CDR1 is DFQATT and CDR2 is SNEGSKA in the germline V gene (reference sequence). This CDR3 comprises 16 residues. V shed 2 bases, J shed 8 bases, and the junction held 14 bases outside the gene matches. The CDR3 DNA is TGCAGTGCTAGACCCGGACAGGGATCAGCTCGTGACACCATATATTTT. The encoded protein is CSARPGQGSARDTIYF.

The V and J genes are TRBV25-1 and TRBJ2-1; D tentatively reads TRBD1 or TRBD2 (5 bases each). Trimming stripped 2 bases from V and 5 bases from J, with 7 bases between. Germline V lookup: CDR1 MGHDK, CDR2 SYGVNS. The CDR3 length is 13 residues. Written as DNA, the CDR3 is TGTGCCAGCAGTGAAGGGGGACACAATGAGCAGTTCTTC. Translation: CASSEGGHNEQFF. The whole variable domain, filled in from reference TRBV25-1 and TRBJ2-1, reads EADIYQTPRYLVIGTGKKITLECSQTMGHDKMYWYQQDPGMELHLIHYSYGVNSTEKGDLSSESTVSRIRTEHFPLTLESARPSHTSQYLCASSEGGHNEQFFGPGTRLTVL.

This clonotype turned up a few times. This chain uses TRBV7-8 with TRBJ2-4, with 7 positions matching TRBD1. J gave up 9 bases and V 5 bases, and 10 bases lay outside the gene matches. Germline V gives CDR1 SGHVS, CDR2 FQNEAQ. This CDR3 spans 14 amino acids. CDR3 nucleotides: TGTGCCAGCAGCCCGTATAAGGGGGCGGGCATTCAGTACTTC. Its translation: CASSPYKGAGIQYF.

V and J are TRBV19 and TRBJ2-5; 10 bases align to TRBD1. The CDR3 runs to 17 residues. Germline CDR1 is LNHDA and CDR2 is SQIVND (reference sequence). Trimming took 2 bases from V and 0 from J; bases not matched to a gene: 6. CDR3 nucleotides: TGTGCCAGTAGTATACTCCTGGGGACAGGGGACCAAGAGACCCAGTACTTC. Translated: CASSILLGTGDQETQYF.

The chain is built from TRBV28 and TRBJ2-3, with TRBD2 matching 10 bases. J lost 6 bases, V lost 3 bases, and 6 bases had no gene match. Germline assignment: CDR1 MDHEN and CDR2 SYDVKM. The CDR3 extends over 15 amino acids. CDR3 residues: CASSFQRGGVDTQYF. For the CDR3, the DNA is TGTGCCAGCAGTTTCCAGCGGGGGGGCGTCGATACGCAGTATTTT.

In its sample, this clonotype was seen a few times. V gene TRBV4-1 combines with J gene TRBJ2-1; D unclear. This CDR3 has 13 residues. The V end lost 0 bases, the J end lost 9 bases, and 9 bases lay between the germline ends. CDR1 and CDR2 from the germline V gene are MGHRA and YSYEKL. The CDR3 DNA is TGCGCCAGCAGCCAAGATCTGGATGGTGAGCAGTTCTTC. It yields the protein CASSQDLDGEQFF.

This clonotype has just a few counts. This chain joins TRBV9 and TRBJ2-6; the match to TRBD1 covers 9 bases. This CDR3 has 18 amino acids. Germline lookup yields CDR1 SGDLS and CDR2 YYNGEE. Unmatched junction bases numbered 6, after V lost 2 bases and J lost 0 bases. CDR3 amino acids: CASSVRTGAHSGANVLTF. The CDR3 DNA sequence: TGTGCCAGCAGCGTGAGGACAGGGGCTCACTCTGGGGCCAACGTCCTGACTTTC.

The J gene is TRBJ1-1, the V gene TRBV4-1; D may be TRBD1 (5 bases). Trimming removed 1 base from V and 5 bases from J, with 11 bases in between. The CDR3 is 14 amino acids. Germline lookup yields CDR1 MGHRA and CDR2 YSYEKL. The CDR3 protein is CASSQVRGGTEAFF. DNA for the CDR3: TGCGCCAGCAGCCAAGTCCGCGGGGGTACTGAAGCTTTCTTT.

This clonotype was found a few times. This chain joins TRBV27 and TRBJ2-7, with D possibly being TRBD1 (6 bases). The V gene's germline CDR1 is MNHEY and CDR2 SMNVEV (reference sequence). Deletions cut 6 bases from V and 5 bases from J, with 17 bases between. The CDR3 has 14 amino acids. CDR3 sequence: CASRPTGFLNEQYF. CDR3 in DNA: TGTGCCAGCAGGCCAACAGGGTTTCTGAACGAGCAGTACTTC.

The V call is TRBV24-1, the J call TRBJ2-3, with D tentatively TRBD1 or TRBD2 (6 bases each). The germline CDR1 and CDR2 sequences are KGHDR and SFDVKD. The CDR3 sequence is 16 residues long. With 0 bases removed from V and 8 bases from J, the gap between germline ends came to 17 bases. CDR3 amino acids: CATSDLLGGPPATQYF. CDR3 bases: TGTGCCACCAGTGATTTGCTGGGGGGCCCTCCAGCTACGCAGTATTTT.

The sample holds many counts of this clonotype. This chain connects TRBV11-2 to TRBJ2-5; either TRBD1 or TRBD2 may supply D (6 bases each). Looked up from germline, CDR1 is SGHAT and CDR2 is FQNNGV. V lost 1 base and J 5 bases, leaving 14 bases between the germline ends. This CDR3 has 15 amino acids. The DNA of the CDR3 is TGTGCCAGCAGCTTAGGGGACACCGGAGGGGAGACCCAGTACTTC. This encodes CASSLGDTGGETQYF. The full variable domain, completed using reference TRBV11-2 and TRBJ2-5, is EAGVAQSPRYKIIEKRQSVAFWCNPISGHATLYWYQQILGQGPKLLIQFQNNGVVDDSQLPKDRFSAERLKGVDSTLKIQPAKLEDSAVYLCASSLGDTGGETQYFGPGTRLLVL.